This is a list of T cell receptor beta chains from one sample in a study of blood T cell repertoires in COVID-19. The protocol was immunoSEQ multiplex PCR, while the TCRdb copy is restricted to in-frame clones and leaves out a portion. Of approximately 59,000 clones in the sample, roughly nine tenths were seen once. Material: peripheral blood. The receptor set was obtained from a human donor in a cohort sampled during active COVID-19. Both conserved end residues are part of each CDR3. Fields, in order: V gene, CDR3 length, CDR3 protein.

V: TRBV25-1; length: 14; CDR3: CASSVSPLSYGYTF
V: TRBV12-3/TRBV12-4; length: 12; CDR3: CASSLESGAQYF
V: TRBV3-1/TRBV3-2; length: 15; CDR3: CASSERGVNTGELFF
V: TRBV10-3; length: 13; CDR3: CAISGPGEGGYTF
V: TRBV5-1; length: 18; CDR3: CASSLGYRTSGGQETQYF
V: TRBV4-3; length: 14; CDR3: CASSQGWGPQPQHF
V: TRBV4-2; length: 18; CDR3: CASSQEGGAGAAYYEQYF
V: TRBV2; length: 14; CDR3: CASRAGTSGNEQFF
V: TRBV6-1; length: 13; CDR3: CASSEYRNTEAFF
V: TRBV7-9; length: 14; CDR3: CASSLVAGFTEAFF
V: TRBV18; length: 17; CDR3: CASSPRVGTGKAYEQYF
V: TRBV9; length: 16; CDR3: CASSVRSRGGRETQYF
V: TRBV7-2; length: 15; CDR3: CASSLTASGQETQYF
V: TRBV6-5; length: 15; CDR3: CASSYSYQQAAEAFF
V: TRBV4-3; length: 14; CDR3: CASSQGTGRYEQYF
V: TRBV5-1; length: 14; CDR3: CASSLGTGGHEQYF
V: TRBV6-5; length: 15; CDR3: CASSLTGPSSYEQYF
V: TRBV3-1/TRBV3-2; length: 13; CDR3: CASSFRTGQEAFF
V: TRBV7-9; length: 14; CDR3: CASREAGGSSPLHF
V: TRBV4-2; length: 17; CDR3: CASSQRLAGSPNYGYTF
V: TRBV6-5; length: 15; CDR3: CASRRRAVSYNEQFF
V: TRBV29-1; length: 11; CDR3: CSAGTDNGYTF
V: TRBV9; length: 16; CDR3: CASSLRTGWSGNTIYF
V: TRBV7-2; length: 15; CDR3: CASSTIQGAWETQYF
V: TRBV9; length: 12; CDR3: CAPHAGNNEQFF
V: TRBV6-2/TRBV6-3; length: 12; CDR3: CASSRTNYGYTF
V: TRBV6-5; length: 15; CDR3: CASSTLGTGNEKLFF
V: TRBV5-4; length: 14; CDR3: CATRSLTGTYGYTF
V: TRBV6-5; length: 13; CDR3: CASRTTGSDEQYF
V: TRBV15; length: 18; CDR3: CATSRDRAGLAGGDTQYF
V: TRBV13; length: 13; CDR3: CASSLTANYGYTF
V: TRBV10-3; length: 19; CDR3: CAISAQGQAQEGSYNEQFF
V: TRBV2; length: 13; CDR3: CASSVQNNYGYTF
V: TRBV3-1/TRBV3-2; length: 15; CDR3: CASSQLGVGAYEQYF
V: TRBV30; length: 16; CDR3: CAWSSPRDRPGETQYF
V: TRBV6-5; length: 15; CDR3: CASSYASLSSYEQYF
V: TRBV4-3; length: 16; CDR3: CASSQDVVAGSNEQFF
V: TRBV27; length: 15; CDR3: CASSKSVTGGNEQYF
V: TRBV5-1; length: 14; CDR3: CASSLQGLEETQYF
V: TRBV2; length: 13; CDR3: CASSTDRVIGYTF
V: TRBV20-1; length: 12; CDR3: CSASRQVHGYTF
V: TRBV6-5; length: 15; CDR3: CASSDGQSSTDTQYF
V: TRBV7-3; length: 15; CDR3: CASSSERQQVYGYTF
V: TRBV9; length: 13; CDR3: CASTTGPGNTIYF
V: TRBV5-1; length: 15; CDR3: CASRKTLEGNSPLHF